A selection of T cell receptor beta chains follows, all from one sample in a study of blood T cell repertoires in COVID-19. Method: immunoSEQ multiplex PCR; TCRdb's copy keeps in-frame clones and lacks some. The sample holds approximately 150,000 clones, 81% seen once. The sequenced material came from PBMCs or T cells enriched from blood (not recorded which). These receptors originate from a woman between 40 and 50 years old with acute COVID-19. The CDR3 runs from the conserved cysteine through the conserved F or W. A D gene is named only where the DNA matches it firmly. A clone size is listed for some rows: how often the clone was seen (once, few, many), or a class if it is expanded.

TRBJ1-1	TRBV29-1	few	-	TGCAGCGTTGGTGCCCGGCGGGGCACTGAAGCTTTCTTT	CSVGARRGTEAFF
TRBJ2-1	TRBV11-3	-	TRBD2	TGTGCCAGCAGCCCCACTAGCGGGCCCTCCTACAATGAGCAGTTCTTC	CASSPTSGPSYNEQFF
TRBJ1-1	TRBV5-4	-	-	TGTGCCAGCAGCTTCGGGGGAGAGAACACTGAAGCTTTCTTT	CASSFGGENTEAFF
TRBJ1-2	TRBV5-5	-	-	TGTGCCAGCAGTCCCCAGCCCGGGGACTATGGCTACACCTTC	CASSPQPGDYGYTF
TRBJ2-7	TRBV28	-	TRBD1	TGTGCCAGCAGTTCCCGGGACAGTCGGCCTTACGAGCAGTACTTC	CASSSRDSRPYEQYF
TRBJ2-1	TRBV27	-	-	TGTGCCAGCAGTTTCGAACGCCCGACTAGGGCAAATGAGCAGTTCTTC	CASSFERPTRANEQFF
TRBJ2-5	TRBV5-5	few	-	TGTGCCAGCACTCCTAGCCGAGCGACGCAGGGGGAGACCCAGTACTTC	CASTPSRATQGETQYF
TRBJ2-3	TRBV7-2	-	-	TGTGCCAGCAGCTCCCAGTCCGGGGCAGATACGCAGTATTTT	CASSSQSGADTQYF
TRBJ1-1	TRBV7-9	many	TRBD1	TGTGCCAGCAGCTTCTCTCCGGGGACAGGCAACACTGAAGCTTTCTTT	CASSFSPGTGNTEAFF
TRBJ1-2	TRBV30	-	-	TGTGCCTGGAGTGTTGAAAGCGTCTATGGCTACACCTTC	CAWSVESVYGYTF
TRBJ1-2	TRBV7-9	once	TRBD1	TGTGCCAGCAGCTCGGACAGGGTTCCCACCTTC	CASSSDRVPTF
TRBJ1-2	TRBV4-2	-	TRBD1	TGTGCCAGCAGCCAAGATCGGCGGGCAGGGGGGGGCTACACCTTC	CASSQDRRAGGGYTF
TRBJ1-4	TRBV7-9	-	-	TGTGCCAGCAGCTTAGGACGGGCAACTAATGAAAAACTGTTTTTT	CASSLGRATNEKLFF
TRBJ1-1	TRBV2	-	TRBD1	TGTGCCAGCAGTGAAATAGGACAGGGGAACACTGAAGCTTTCTTT	CASSEIGQGNTEAFF
TRBJ1-5	TRBV19	few	-	TGTGCCAGTACTTGGGAGGAGCCCCCTGCTAGCAATCAGCCCCAGCATTTT	CASTWEEPPASNQPQHF
TRBJ1-1	TRBV27	-	-	TGTGCCAGCAGTTCGTCCCGGGACATCTGGGACATGAACACTGAAGCTTTCTTT	CASSSSRDIWDMNTEAFF
TRBJ2-7	TRBV27	-	-	TGTGCCAGCAGTTTCGTCCCCGGGTTGGGTGAGCAGTACTTC	CASSFVPGLGEQYF
TRBJ2-3	TRBV5-6	-	TRBD2	TGTGCCAGCAGCATTACTAGCGGGGTTGGTACGCAGTATTTT	CASSITSGVGTQYF
TRBJ2-2	TRBV19	medium-sized	-	TGTGCCAGTAGGGCGGCGAACACCGGGGAGCTGTTTTTT	CASRAANTGELFF
TRBJ1-1	TRBV18	-	-	TGTGCCAGCTCACCAGGGTTGGGGGGGAACACTGAAGCTTTCTTT	CASSPGLGGNTEAFF
TRBJ2-1	TRBV1	-	-	TGCACCAGCAGCCAAGAGGCCAGCGCTGCCTACAATGAGCAGTTCTTC	CTSSQEASAAYNEQFF
TRBJ2-1	TRBV27	-	TRBD2	TGTGCCAGCAGAAGACTAGCGGGAGACAATGAGCAGTTCTTC	CASRRLAGDNEQFF
TRBJ1-3	TRBV13	few	TRBD1	TGTGCCAGCAGCCAAGACAGGGGGCATGGAAACACCATATATTTT	CASSQDRGHGNTIYF
TRBJ2-2	TRBV5-4	once	-	TGTGCCAGCAGCTTGGGGGGCGGGATCCTGAACACCGGGGAGCTGTTTTTT	CASSLGGGILNTGELFF
TRBJ2-6	TRBV27	-	-	TGTGCCAGCAGTTCCCGAACCCTGGCCCCCGTCCTGACTTTC	CASSSRTLAPVLTF
TRBJ2-3	TRBV6-4	-	-	TGTGCCAGCAGCCCCGGGACTAGCACAGATACGCAGTATTTT	CASSPGTSTDTQYF
TRBJ1-1	TRBV30	-	-	TGTGCCTGGAGTGTTTCCGTAGCGGGAGAAGCTTTCTTT	CAWSVSVAGEAFF
TRBJ1-4	TRBV15	few	TRBD1	TGTGCCACCAGGGGGACAGGGAATGAAAAACTGTTTTTT	CATRGTGNEKLFF
TRBJ2-5	TRBV2	-	TRBD2	TGTGCCAGCAGTCCCGCTAGCGGGAGGGCCCGGGAGACCCAGTACTTC	CASSPASGRARETQYF
TRBJ2-5	TRBV21-1	-	-	TGTGCCAGCAACTTCGGAGCAGCCAAAGAGACCCAGTACTTC	CASNFGAAKETQYF
TRBJ2-1	TRBV7-9	-	-	TGTGCCAGCAGCTTAGCCCCGAGCTCCTACAATGAGCAGTTCTTC	CASSLAPSSYNEQFF
TRBJ1-1	TRBV10-3	-	TRBD1	TGTGCCATCAGTGAGTCCCCGACAGGGCTCACTGAAGCTTTCTTT	CAISESPTGLTEAFF
TRBJ2-5	TRBV2	-	TRBD1	TGTGCCAGCAGTGAATCAAGGACAGGGTTGGAGACCCAGTACTTC	CASSESRTGLETQYF
TRBJ2-1	TRBV7-7	once	-	TGTGCTAGCAGCCCCCACCCAACTTCCAATGAGCAGTTCTTC	CASSPHPTSNEQFF
TRBJ1-1	TRBV18	-	-	TGTGCCAGCTCACCACTACAGGGTCACACTGAAGCTTTCTTT	CASSPLQGHTEAFF
TRBJ1-6	TRBV7-8	-	-	TGTGCCAGCAGCTTAGCGGGGGCGGGGGGTTCACCCCTCCACTTT	CASSLAGAGGSPLHF
TRBJ2-5	TRBV3-1/TRBV3-2	-	-	TGTGCCAGCAGCCAAAGTTTCGGGGAGACCCAGTACTTC	CASSQSFGETQYF
TRBJ2-1	TRBV7-2	-	-	TGTGCCAGCTTCTCGAGCTCCTACAATGAGCAGTTCTTC	CASFSSSYNEQFF
TRBJ2-1	TRBV9	-	-	TGTGCCAGCAGCGTAGTCGAAGGGGCATACAATGAGCAGTTCTTC	CASSVVEGAYNEQFF
TRBJ1-3	TRBV2	-	TRBD1	TGTGCCAGCAAGTATCTGCCCGGGACAGACGGAGACACCATATATTTT	CASKYLPGTDGDTIYF